These 16 T cell receptor beta chains share one sample of origin, sequenced in a study of blood T cells in healthy people across ages. A J-beta primer mix and a sample-barcoded 5' primer were used in a second PCR of about 7 to 12 cycles. TCRdb itself ran the 5' RACE reads through MiXCR, one entry per CDR3 protein. Of about 640,000 distinct CDR3 sequences in the sample, roughly 31% are singletons; the top ten hold about a sixth. Sequenced sample: blood. The receptors were gathered from a woman aged 80 or over in good health.

This chain joins TRBV11-2 and TRBJ1-5; D gene unclear. The CDR3 is made up of 13 amino acids. Germline assignment: CDR1 SGHAT and CDR2 FQNNGV. The germline V and J ends were trimmed by 11 bases and 1 base, with 12 bases remaining between them. The CDR3 sequence: CAVYGPSNQPQHF. In DNA form, the CDR3 reads TGTGCCGTGTATGGGCCGAGCAATCAGCCCCAGCATTTT. Full variable domain (missing parts from reference TRBV11-2 and TRBJ1-5): EAGVAQSPRYKIIEKRQSVAFWCNPISGHATLYWYQQILGQGPKLLIQFQNNGVVDDSQLPKDRFSAERLKGVDSTLKIQPAKLEDSAVYLCAVYGPSNQPQHFGDGTRLSIL.

This clonotype was counted at least ten times. The J gene is TRBJ1-4, the V gene TRBV9; perhaps TRBD1 as D (5 bases). V lost 4 bases to trimming and J lost 8 bases, with 18 bases between them. In germline, CDR1 is SGDLS, CDR2 YYNGEE. This CDR3 spans 15 amino acids. CDR3 DNA: TGTGCCAGCAGCCCCCAGGGAGGGTCTCGAGAAAAACTGTTTTTT. Protein product: CASSPQGGSREKLFF.

This clonotype came up many times. This chain links TRBV20-1 with TRBJ2-1; D may be TRBD1 or TRBD2 (5 bases each). Germline CDR1 and CDR2: DFQATT and SNEGSKA (reference sequence). This CDR3 region has 16 residues. Trimming took 0 bases from V and 0 from J, leaving 12 bases between them. The CDR3 bases are TGCAGTGCTAGAGATCGTAAGGGGAGCTCCTACAATGAGCAGTTCTTC. Translated, it gives CSARDRKGSSYNEQFF.

Details on this clonotype: A much larger clone lies one base from this, so it may be a read error. The genes are TRBV5-1 and TRBJ2-5; D unresolved. Per germline, CDR1 SGHRS and CDR2 YFSETQ. CDR3 length: 13 amino acids. The DNA for the CDR3 is TGCGCCGGCAGCAAGGTTCCTAGGGAGACCCAGTACTTC. It specifies CAGSKVPRETQYF.

The chain has TRBV6-6 and TRBJ2-5; 8 bases are shared with TRBD2. The germline CDR1 and CDR2 sequences are MNHNY and SVGAGI (reference sequence). With V trimmed by 0 bases and J by 5 bases, 8 bases remained unmatched. The CDR3 extends over 16 amino acids. DNA of the CDR3: TGTGCCAGCAGTTACTCGGCGGGAGGAGTTAAGGAGACCCAGTACTTC. It specifies CASSYSAGGVKETQYF.

This clonotype showed up just a few times. The chain links TRBV28 to TRBJ1-6; D is ambiguous. V dropped 2 bases and J dropped 6 bases, with 17 bases sitting between them. Germline assignment: CDR1 MDHEN and CDR2 SYDVKM. CDR3 length equals 17 residues. The CDR3 DNA follows: TGTGCCAGCAGTTTACCCGGCGGAGGGTCCATTAATTCACCCCTCCACTTT. Protein sequence: CASSLPGGGSINSPLHF.

As to this clonotype: A read error is possible here, since a much larger clone lies one base away. The chain carries TRBV5-1 and TRBJ2-4, with unresolved D. The J call could be wrong; TRBJ2-7 is a better fit for the DNA end. CDR1 is SGHRS, CDR2 YFSETQ, per germline. CDR3 length equals 11 residues. CDR3 nucleotides: TGCGCCGGCAGAGTTGGTTACGAGCAGTACTTC. It translates to CAGRVGYEQYF.

This clonotype was seen at least ten times. CDR3 protein: CSARDPTSGGVETQYF. In DNA, the CDR3 is TGCAGTGCTAGAGATCCGACTAGCGGGGGGGTAGAGACCCAGTACTTC. The chain recombines TRBV20-1 with TRBJ2-5; 14 bases are shared with TRBD2. The CDR3 has 16 residues. CDR1 and CDR2 (germline): DFQATT, SNEGSKA (reference sequence). Germline trimming cut 0 bases from V and 4 bases from J; bases unmatched to any gene: 4.

Ten or more counts support this clonotype. V and J are TRBV6-5 and TRBJ2-1, with 10 nucleotides matching TRBD1. V dropped 2 bases and J dropped 4; count of bases not matched to a gene: 8. The CDR3 sequence is 17 residues long. Germline assignment: CDR1 MNHEY and CDR2 SVGAGI. The CDR3 here is CASSYNSQDRGYNEQFF. CDR3 coding DNA: TGTGCCAGCAGTTACAACAGCCAGGACAGGGGGTACAATGAGCAGTTCTTC.

This clonotype was counted many times. A much larger clone sits a single nucleotide away, making a read error possible. The V call is TRBV20-1, the J call TRBJ2-5, with 8 positions matching TRBD2. Trimming at V came to 3 bases and at J to 11 bases, leaving 23 bases not matched to a gene. Germline CDR1 is DFQATT and CDR2 is SNEGSKA (reference sequence). This CDR3 region has 17 residues. CDR3 amino acids: CSASKAAGGARIYEQYF. In nucleotides, the CDR3 is TGCAGTGCTAGTAAAGCGGCGGGGGGCGCCCGAATTTATGAGCAGTACTTC.

This clonotype was detected ten times or more. The V gene is TRBV7-2, the J gene TRBJ1-2, with D perhaps matching TRBD1 (6 bases). Trimming removed 5 bases from V and 3 bases from J, with 19 bases in between. CDR1 is SGHTA and CDR2 is FQGNSA in the germline V gene. The CDR3 length is 16 residues. The CDR3 spells CASSAKTGTSYYGYTF. CDR3 nucleotide sequence: TGTGCCAGCAGCGCAAAGACCGGGACAAGTTACTATGGCTACACCTTC.

This clonotype was counted ten times or more. The J gene is TRBJ2-5, the V gene TRBV20-1, with 12 bases identical to TRBD1. After removal of 0 bases from V and 1 base from J, the junction contained 9 bases not matched to a gene. The length of the CDR3 is 18 residues. CDR1 is DFQATT and CDR2 is SNEGSKA in the germline V gene (reference sequence). In nucleotides, the CDR3 is TGCAGTGCTAGAGATACCGGGACAGGGGGCCTCTTCCAAGAGACCCAGTACTTC. This sequence encodes CSARDTGTGGLFQETQYF.

This clonotype was recorded many times. In DNA, the CDR3 is TGTGCCTGGAGTGAACAGCACTACGAGCAGTACTTC. Its translation: CAWSEQHYEQYF. This sequence joins TRBV30 and TRBJ2-7; D call uncertain. The CDR3 has 12 amino acids. Trimming took 1 base from V and 3 from J, leaving 7 bases between them. Germline V gene data show CDR1 as GTSNPN and CDR2 as SVGIG (reference sequence).

Of note for this clonotype: One base away lies a much larger clone, so this may be a sequencing read error. The V and J genes are TRBV7-3 and TRBJ2-6, with D hard to call. The CDR3 spans 15 residues. Looked up from germline, CDR1 is SGHTA and CDR2 is FQGTGA. The chain's CDR3 is CTSSLSSPGANVLTF. The DNA for the CDR3 is TGTACCAGCAGCTTAAGTTCCCCTGGGGCCAACGTCCTGACTTTC.

This chain uses TRBV5-1 with TRBJ2-2, with 9 bases matching TRBD1. The CDR3 is 15 residues long. Germline V gives CDR1 SGHRS, CDR2 YFSETQ. With 4 bases clipped from V and 7 bases from J, the junction kept 8 bases outside the gene matches. In DNA form, the CDR3 reads TGCGCCAGCAGCATCAGGACAGGGGAAGTCGGGGAGCTGTTTTTT. Its protein product is CASSIRTGEVGELFF.

This clonotype was seen at least ten times. The genes are TRBV10-3 and TRBJ1-5; D not resolved. This CDR3 has 13 amino acids. Trimming pared 2 bases from V and 8 bases from J, leaving 10 bases between. CDR1 and CDR2 (germline): ENHRY, SYGVKD. CDR3 sequence (DNA): TGTGCCATCAGTGAGGCAACCAAGGAGCCCCAGCATTTT. It specifies CAISEATKEPQHF.